One sample yielded the 9 T cell receptor beta chains listed below, sequenced in a study of beta chain features in type 1 diabetes. General observations from the study: TCRB CDR3 length was moderately but significantly reduced in all four CD4+ subsets of Type 1 diabetes patients.

The entirety of the isolated RNA underwent reverse transcription, so expressed TCRB transcripts were sequenced. Sequencing used immunoSEQ multiplex PCR; TCRdb keeps in-frame clones, though not all of them. The sample gives roughly 51,000 clones, around 50% of which show up once; roughly 2.6% is in the top ten. For these receptors, no antigen is known. The source material was Tregs from blood. These receptor sequences come from a woman between 40 and 55 years old with type 1 diabetes.

The rearrangement joins TRBV28 to TRBJ2-4; 9 nucleotides match TRBD1. Germline V gives CDR1 MDHEN, CDR2 SYDVKM. This CDR3 region has 14 residues. With V trimmed by 3 bases and J by 5 bases, 2 bases remained unmatched. The CDR3 DNA is TGTGCCAGCAGTTTGCGGACAGGGGAAAACATTCAGTACTTC. This translates into CASSLRTGENIQYF.

This clone was counted a few times. The chain links TRBV6-6 to TRBJ2-6, with 7 bases that match TRBD1. From germline, CDR1 is MNHNY and CDR2 SVGAGI (reference sequence). The CDR3 length is 16 residues. V lost 10 bases to trimming and J lost 0 bases; unmatched junction nucleotides: 9. The CDR3 coding sequence is TGTGCCATCGGCGGACAGGCTGGCTCTGGGGCCAACGTCCTGACTTTC. Its translation: CAIGGQAGSGANVLTF.

The chain couples TRBV9 to TRBJ1-3, with D uncertain. Germline CDR1 reads SGDLS; CDR2 reads YYNGEE. V dropped 0 bases and J dropped 0 bases, with 13 bases sitting between them. This CDR3 region has 17 residues. The CDR3 coding sequence is TGTGCCAGCAGCGTAGCTACGACACCCTTCTCTGGAAACACCATATATTTT. Its translation: CASSVATTPFSGNTIYF.

This chain links TRBV7-2 with TRBJ2-7, with a tentative D call TRBD1 (5 bases). Germline CDR1 is SGHTA and CDR2 is FQGNSA. V was cut by 5 bases and J by 5 bases, with 19 bases left in between. The length of the CDR3 is 15 residues. The CDR3: CASSRQGQTRDEQYF. The CDR3 bases are TGTGCCAGCAGCCGGCAGGGCCAAACCCGCGACGAGCAGTACTTC.

This rearrangement joins TRBV7-2 to TRBJ1-5; possibly TRBD1 for D (6 bases). V lost 5 bases, J lost 2 bases, and 10 bases lay in between. The CDR3 is 14 amino acids. In germline, CDR1 is SGHTA, CDR2 FQGNSA. The CDR3 spells CASSPHRGNQPQHF. The CDR3 DNA sequence: TGTGCCAGCAGCCCCCACAGGGGCAATCAGCCCCAGCATTTT.

This rearrangement joins TRBV5-1 to TRBJ1-1, with 7 bases matching TRBD1. Germline CDR1 and CDR2: SGHRS and YFSETQ. The CDR3 is 15 residues long. The V segment lost 4 bases and the J segment 6 bases; nucleotides outside the gene matches: 12. This CDR3 reads CASSPYDRAGAEAFF. The CDR3 region has the DNA TGCGCCAGCAGCCCCTACGACAGGGCTGGGGCTGAAGCTTTCTTT.

The chain employs TRBV6-4 and TRBJ2-3; D might be TRBD2 (5 bases). V lost 5 bases and J lost 0, with 9 bases in between. The germline CDR1 and CDR2 sequences are MRHNA and SNTAGT. This CDR3 contains 14 residues. In DNA form, the CDR3 reads TGTGCCAGCAGTCCGGGGTTTAGCACAGATACGCAGTATTTT. It is translated as CASSPGFSTDTQYF.

This chain links TRBV6-6 with TRBJ2-5; D gene ambiguous. The J call could be wrong; TRBJ2-7 is a better fit for the DNA end. CDR1 MNHNY and CDR2 SVGAGI come from the germline V gene (reference sequence). The CDR3 is 11 residues long. The CDR3 nucleotides are TGTGCCAGCAGTTTAAACTACGAGCAGTACTTC. It specifies CASSLNYEQYF.

In this sample, this clone turned up a few times. J is TRBJ2-2 and V is TRBV7-3; tentatively, D is TRBD2 (6 bases). Germline CDR1 and CDR2: SGHTA and FQGTGA. This CDR3 is built from 15 residues. V lost 3 bases and J lost 4, with 12 bases in between. In DNA form, the CDR3 reads TGTGCCAGCAGCTTGTATGGAGGGAGCACCGGGGAGCTGTTTTTT. Its translation: CASSLYGGSTGELFF.